A single TCR beta chain is shown here with its context. J was trimmed by 0 bases and V by 5 bases; bases with no gene match: 7. This CDR3 is 15 amino acids long. CDR1 KGHSH and CDR2 LQKENI come from the germline V gene. This entry comes from a study of shared clonotypes between healthy human individuals. Assay: immunoSEQ multiplex PCR; the TCRdb copy retains only in-frame clones and omits some. The repertoire includes roughly 1,100,000 clones, roughly 80% of them detected once, and approximately 1.3% sits in the top ten. Sequenced material: memory CD4+ T cells sorted from blood. Subset defined: CD45RA-negative fraction. The chain is built from TRBV18 and TRBJ2-7; 7 bases line up with TRBD1. The source of this sequence is a man between 18 and 35 years old in good health. The DNA of the CDR3 is TGTGCCAGCTCAGTGGGACAGATGAGCTCCTACGAGCAGTACTTC. Translated: CASSVGQMSSYEQYF.